The 23 T cell receptor beta chains below come from one sample, sequenced in a study of blood T cell repertoires in COVID-19. Generated by immunoSEQ multiplex PCR, the TCRdb table keeps only in-frame clones and is missing some. The data contain fewer than 300,000 clones, around 85% of them singletons. The material sequenced was peripheral blood. These receptors all come from a human donor with COVID-19, enrolled during active disease. The donor label of this sample is uncertain.

This clone was recorded at least ten times. This chain joins TRBV19 and TRBJ2-7; tentatively, D is TRBD1 (5 bases). The germline V gene encodes CDR1 LNHDA and CDR2 SQIVND (reference sequence). This CDR3 spans 13 amino acids. Trimming left V 1 base short and J 3 bases short, with 7 bases between. The CDR3 DNA reads TGTGCCAGTAGTATAGTCCAGGGCTACGAGCAGTACTTC. It codes for CASSIVQGYEQYF. Full variable domain (outside the CDR3, taken from reference TRBV19 and TRBJ2-7): DGGITQSPKYLFRKEGQNVTLSCEQNLNHDAMYWYRQDPGQGLRLIYYSQIVNDFQKGDIAEGYSVSREKKESFPLTVTSAQKNPTAFYLCASSIVQGYEQYFGPGTRLTVT.

The chain links TRBV27 to TRBJ2-3, with 15 nucleotides matching TRBD2. J lost 6 bases, V lost 6 bases, and 10 bases had no gene match. There are 17 residues in the CDR3. Germline V CDR1 and CDR2: MNHEY, SMNVEV (reference sequence). In nucleotides, the CDR3 is TGTGCCAGCAGCGGACTAGCGGGAGGGCCATCGATTGATACGCAGTATTTT. Residues: CASSGLAGGPSIDTQYF.

This rearrangement joins TRBV19 to TRBJ2-1, with TRBD2 matching over 9 bases. CDR1 is LNHDA and CDR2 is SQIVND in the germline V gene (reference sequence). This CDR3 comprises 17 residues. V gave up 1 base and J gave up 4 bases; unmatched junction bases: 8. The CDR3 DNA follows: TGTGCCAGTAGTATAGGCTGGGCTAGCGGGACATACAATGAGCAGTTCTTC. Translation: CASSIGWASGTYNEQFF.

This clone was recorded once. The chain employs TRBV19 and TRBJ2-5, with 8 bases matching TRBD2. CDR1 is LNHDA, CDR2 SQIVND, per germline (reference sequence). V lost 5 bases, J lost 9 bases, and 20 bases stayed unmatched. This CDR3 is built from 17 residues. The CDR3 loop is CASSPPGSGGRPYAQYF. The CDR3 nucleotides are TGTGCCAGTAGTCCCCCGGGGAGCGGGGGCCGTCCCTACGCCCAGTACTTC. The full variable domain, rest sourced from reference TRBV19 and TRBJ2-5, is DGGITQSPKYLFRKEGQNVTLSCEQNLNHDAMYWYRQDPGQGLRLIYYSQIVNDFQKGDIAEGYSVSREKKESFPLTVTSAQKNPTAFYLCASSPPGSGGRPYAQYFGPGTRLLVL.

The chain couples TRBV5-6 to TRBJ2-5; a possible D gene is TRBD1 (5 bases). Germline V CDR1 and CDR2: SGHDT, YYEEEE. The CDR3 sequence is 13 residues long. Trimming shortened V by 3 bases and J by 5 bases, and 11 bases separated the two germline ends. CDR3 region: CASSYRPRETQYF. In nucleotides, the CDR3 is TGTGCCAGCAGCTACAGGCCTCGGGAGACCCAGTACTTC.

This chain links TRBV28 with TRBJ2-4; TRBD2 matches 8 bases. The J segment lost 0 bases and the V segment lost 6 bases, leaving 7 bases of the junction unmatched. The CDR3 covers 16 residues. Germline loops: CDR1 MDHEN, CDR2 SYDVKM. Here the CDR3 reads CASSLSGTLAKNIQYF. The CDR3 DNA sequence: TGTGCCAGCAGCCTTAGCGGGACGTTAGCCAAAAACATTCAGTACTTC.

The chain employs TRBV6-5 and TRBJ2-3; D not certain. Per germline, CDR1 MNHEY and CDR2 SVGAGI. Between the trimmed V and J ends, which lost 5 bases and 6 bases, there was a span of 6 bases. The CDR3 totals 11 residues. CDR3 sequence (DNA): TGTGCCAGCAGTACAGAGGATACGCAGTATTTT. Amino acid sequence: CASSTEDTQYF.

The V and J genes are TRBV20-1 and TRBJ2-3; 8 bases align to TRBD1. Germline V CDR1 and CDR2: DFQATT, SNEGSKA (reference sequence). The V and J ends lost 4 bases and 6 bases, in that order; junction bases with no gene match: 0. The CDR3 totals 11 residues. The CDR3 reads CSATGGDTQYF. The CDR3 nucleotides read TGCAGTGCTACAGGGGGCGATACGCAGTATTTT.

This clone was found once. The CDR3 nucleotides read TGCGCCAGCAGCTTGGACAGGGCCGAGACCCAGTACTTC. Encoded protein: CASSLDRAETQYF. The V call is TRBV5-1, the J call TRBJ2-5, with D tentatively TRBD1 (6 bases). CDR3 size: 13 residues. V shed 0 bases and J shed 5 bases, with 8 bases lying between them. Germline V gene sequence: CDR1 SGHRS, CDR2 YFSETQ.

This clone was seen ten or more times. The chain employs TRBV6-4 and TRBJ2-3; no firm D call. Trimming removed 2 bases from V and 3 bases from J, with 6 bases in between. This CDR3 is 13 amino acids long. In germline, CDR1 is MRHNA, CDR2 SNTAGT. The CDR3 here is CASSDPNTDTQYF. CDR3 nucleotides: TGTGCCAGCAGTGACCCCAATACAGATACGCAGTATTTT.

This chain uses TRBV28 with TRBJ2-5; 8 bases are a match to TRBD1. V shed 3 bases, J shed 5 bases, and the junction held 11 bases outside the gene matches. The V gene's germline CDR1 is MDHEN and CDR2 SYDVKM. There are 16 residues in the CDR3. In DNA, the CDR3 is TGTGCCAGCAGTTTCTCCCGGACAGGGCTTAGCGAGACCCAGTACTTC. Translating gives CASSFSRTGLSETQYF.

This chain uses TRBV5-1 with TRBJ2-1; TRBD2 aligns across 9 bases. This CDR3 contains 14 residues. CDR1 is SGHRS and CDR2 is YFSETQ in the germline V gene. After removal of 0 bases from V and 7 bases from J, the junction contained 2 bases not matched to a gene. The DNA for the CDR3 is TGCGCCAGCAGCTTGGGCGGGAGGGATAATGAGCAGTTCTTC. Translated: CASSLGGRDNEQFF. The full variable domain, with the rest looked up from reference TRBV5-1 and TRBJ2-1, is KAGVTQTPRYLIKTRGQQVTLSCSPISGHRSVSWYQQTPGQGLQFLFEYFSETQRNKGNFPGRFSGRQFSNSRSEMNVSTLELGDSALYLCASSLGGRDNEQFFGPGTRLTVL.

The V gene is TRBV18, the J gene TRBJ1-2; 11 nucleotides line up with TRBD1. The CDR3 totals 16 residues. Germline V gene sequence: CDR1 KGHSH, CDR2 LQKENI. The V gene end was trimmed by 2 bases and the J gene end by 2 bases; junction bases not matched to a gene: 4. The CDR3 DNA is TGTGCCAGCTCACCAGGGACAGGGGGGACGAACTATGGCTACACCTTC. Its protein is CASSPGTGGTNYGYTF.

V is TRBV7-2 and J is TRBJ2-7; possible D gene TRBD2, 6 bases. Germline lookup yields CDR1 SGHTA and CDR2 FQGNSA. Trimming stripped 5 bases from V and 3 bases from J, with 20 bases between. The CDR3 runs 16 residues. The CDR3 sequence is CASSPRGNGQIYEQYF. As DNA, the CDR3 is TGTGCCAGCAGCCCCCGCGGGAATGGGCAAATCTACGAGCAGTACTTC.

The chain couples TRBV19 to TRBJ1-4; D ambiguous. V was trimmed by 8 bases and J by 5 bases, leaving 12 bases between them. The germline V gene has CDR1 LNHDA and CDR2 SQIVND (reference sequence). The CDR3 consists of 13 residues. CDR3 residues: CASSVLKNEKLFF. CDR3 sequence (DNA): TGTGCCAGTTCCGTGCTAAAAAATGAAAAACTGTTTTTT.

The V gene is TRBV20-1, the J gene TRBJ1-1, with a possible D match to TRBD1 (6 bases). Trimming took off 4 bases at V and 9 bases at J, with 12 bases between the two ends. The CDR3 length is 11 residues. Germline lookup yields CDR1 DFQATT and CDR2 SNEGSKA (reference sequence). The CDR3 bases are TGCAGTGCTACCCCGGACAGCCAAGCTTTCTTT. It specifies CSATPDSQAFF.

J is TRBJ2-7 and V is TRBV7-2; 10 bases map to TRBD1. V trimming: 1 base; J trimming: 2 bases; junction bases outside the gene matches: 2. This CDR3 contains 15 residues. Germline CDR1 reads SGHTA; CDR2 reads FQGNSA. In nucleotides, the CDR3 is TGTGCCAGCAGCTTAGGGGGGACAGGGGCCTACGAGCAGTACTTC. The encoded protein is CASSLGGTGAYEQYF.

The genes are TRBV2 and TRBJ2-5; 11 bases line up with TRBD2. This CDR3 spans 19 amino acids. Germline CDR1 SNHLY, CDR2 FYNNEI. J was trimmed by 0 bases and V by 1 base; bases with no gene match: 10. The DNA for the CDR3 is TGTGCCAGCAGTGAAGGTTGGGGACTAGCGGAGTTGTACCAAGAGACCCAGTACTTC. This codes for CASSEGWGLAELYQETQYF. The whole variable domain, filled in from reference TRBV2 and TRBJ2-5, reads EPEVTQTPSHQVTQMGQEVILRCVPISNHLYFYWYRQILGQKVEFLVSFYNNEISEKSEIFDDQFSVERPDGSNFTLKIRSTKLEDSAMYFCASSEGWGLAELYQETQYFGPGTRLLVL.

This clone appeared a single time. CDR3 in amino acids: CASSPRLAGVGDTGELFF. DNA of the CDR3: TGTGCCAGCTCACCAAGGCTAGCGGGAGTGGGTGACACCGGGGAGCTGTTTTTT. The V and J genes are TRBV18 and TRBJ2-2, with TRBD2 matching 10 bases. Trimming removed 2 bases from V and 3 bases from J; junction bases left unmatched: 9. The germline V gene has CDR1 KGHSH and CDR2 LQKENI. The CDR3 runs to 18 residues.

The rearrangement joins TRBV21-1 to TRBJ2-1; TRBD2, the table's D call, was not compared with the DNA. TRBV21-1 is flagged as a pseudogene. The CDR3 contains 15 residues. CDR3 residues: CASRKEAKRPNEQFF. The CDR3 DNA reads TGTGCCAGCAGAAAGGAGGCTAAGCGACCCAATGAGCAGTTCTTC.

The chain joins TRBV6-4 to TRBJ2-1; 9 bases align to TRBD1. CDR1 and CDR2 (germline): MRHNA, SNTAGT. The CDR3 contains 13 residues. With 5 bases clipped from V and 8 bases from J, the junction kept 4 bases outside the gene matches. CDR3 amino acids: CASSRQGEYEQFF. CDR3 coding DNA: TGTGCCAGCAGTCGACAGGGGGAGTATGAGCAGTTCTTC.

The chain links TRBV25-1 to TRBJ1-3; D not resolved. In germline, CDR1 is MGHDK, CDR2 SYGVNS. The CDR3 consists of 16 residues. V dropped 2 bases and J dropped 0 bases, with 11 bases sitting between them. The CDR3: CASSEVNSGSGNTIYF. As DNA, the CDR3 is TGTGCCAGCAGTGAAGTGAACAGCGGCTCTGGAAACACCATATATTTT.

The J gene is TRBJ2-3, the V gene TRBV15, with 7 positions matching TRBD1. This CDR3 is 16 amino acids long. CDR1 LNHNV and CDR2 YYDKDF come from the germline V gene (reference sequence). Unmatched junction bases numbered 9, after V lost 1 base and J lost 5 bases. The DNA for the CDR3 is TGTGCCACCAGCAGAGGGGGCAGGGGGAAAGGAGATACGCAGTATTTT. As protein: CATSRGGRGKGDTQYF.